The 30 T cell receptor beta chains listed next were all sequenced from one sample in a study of cytomegalovirus exposure and HLA in healthy donors. PCR primers comprised 60 Vbeta and 13 Jbeta primers. Generated by immunoSEQ multiplex PCR, the TCRdb table keeps only in-frame clones and is missing some. The sample has around 110,000 clones, 70% to 80% seen once. Material: PBMCs. The origin of the receptors is a man younger than 40 in good health and CMV-seropositive.

The chain joins TRBV14 to TRBJ2-3; 13 bases are shared with TRBD2. CDR1 SGHDN and CDR2 FVKESK come from the germline V gene. The CDR3 is made up of 18 amino acids. V dropped 5 bases and J dropped 2; count of bases not matched to a gene: 10. CDR3 bases: TGTGCCAGCAGCTTGAGACTAGCGGGGGGCCGCATCACAGATACGCAGTATTTT. It encodes CASSLRLAGGRITDTQYF.

This clone came up a few times. V usage is TRBV5-4 and J usage is TRBJ2-7; the match to TRBD2 covers 7 bases. The CDR3 spans 14 residues. After removal of 0 bases from V and 6 bases from J, the junction contained 6 bases not matched to a gene. Germline CDR1 reads SGHNT; CDR2 reads YYREEE (reference sequence). CDR3 nucleotides: TGTGCCAGCAGCTTGGTGGGGGGGTTGAGCGAGCAGTACTTC. Its translation is CASSLVGGLSEQYF.

CDR3 residues: CASSLVPGGTEAFF. The CDR3 DNA sequence: TGTGCCAGCAGCCTAGTACCAGGGGGCACTGAAGCTTTCTTT. This chain links TRBV9 with TRBJ1-1; 7 bases line up with TRBD1. With V trimmed by 4 bases and J by 4 bases, 7 bases remained unmatched. Germline V CDR1 and CDR2: SGDLS, YYNGEE. This CDR3 has 14 amino acids.

The chain carries TRBV10-3 and TRBJ2-3; D is perhaps TRBD1 (6 bases). Between the trimmed V and J ends, which lost 2 bases and 6 bases, there was a span of 15 bases. The CDR3 has 15 amino acids. Germline values: CDR1 ENHRY, CDR2 SYGVKD. The CDR3 is CAISEGSRDTDTQYF. The DNA of the CDR3 is TGTGCCATCAGTGAGGGTTCTCGGGACACCGATACGCAGTATTTT.

V and J are TRBV28 and TRBJ1-2; D is perhaps TRBD1 (6 bases). This CDR3 spans 13 amino acids. Germline values: CDR1 MDHEN, CDR2 SYDVKM. The germline V and J ends were trimmed by 6 bases and 3 bases, with 11 bases remaining between them. The CDR3: CASRPTGYYGYTF. DNA of the CDR3: TGTGCCAGCAGACCTACAGGGTACTATGGCTACACCTTC.

The chain links TRBV6-5 to TRBJ2-7; 10 nucleotides line up with TRBD1. Germline V gene lookup returns CDR1 MNHEY and CDR2 SVGAGI. Losses at the gene ends were 6 bases for V and 4 bases for J; bases not matched to a gene: 9. CDR3 length: 15 amino acids. The CDR3 loop reads CASRQQSGQGYEQYF. DNA of the CDR3: TGTGCCAGCAGGCAGCAATCGGGACAGGGGTACGAGCAGTACTTC.

This sequence joins TRBV30 and TRBJ2-5; maybe TRBD1 (5 bases). Germline lookup yields CDR1 GTSNPN and CDR2 SVGIG (reference sequence). The CDR3 extends over 15 amino acids. Trimming took off 0 bases at V and 1 base at J, with 12 bases between the two ends. The CDR3 nucleotides are TGTGCCTGGAGTGTTTCGCAGGGAAGCCAAGAGACCCAGTACTTC. This codes for CAWSVSQGSQETQYF.

The sample holds one count of this clone. V and J are TRBV2 and TRBJ2-6; 9 bases match TRBD2. Germline V gives CDR1 SNHLY, CDR2 FYNNEI. After removal of 11 bases from V and 0 bases from J, the junction contained 8 bases not matched to a gene. CDR3 length equals 16 residues. The CDR3 bases are TGTGCCGGTACTAGCGGGCCCAGCTCTGGGGCCAACGTCCTGACTTTC. Translation gives CAGTSGPSSGANVLTF.

This chain joins TRBV2 and TRBJ2-3; 11 nucleotides line up with TRBD2. J lost 2 bases, V lost 8 bases, and 6 bases had no gene match. The CDR3 is made up of 15 amino acids. Per the germline V gene, CDR1 is SNHLY and CDR2 is FYNNEI. The CDR3: CASCGTSGPTDTQYF. As DNA, the CDR3 is TGTGCCAGCTGCGGGACTAGCGGTCCCACAGATACGCAGTATTTT. Looking up the rest from reference TRBV2 and TRBJ2-3 gives the full variable domain: EPEVTQTPSHQVTQMGQEVILRCVPISNHLYFYWYRQILGQKVEFLVSFYNNEISEKSEIFDDQFSVERPDGSNFTLKIRSTKLEDSAMYFCASCGTSGPTDTQYFGPGTRLTVL.

This chain uses TRBV20-1 with TRBJ1-3; D unclear. The CDR3 runs to 11 residues. Germline CDR1 reads DFQATT; CDR2 reads SNEGSKA (reference sequence). V lost 6 bases to trimming and J lost 3 bases, with 6 bases between them. CDR3 sequence reads: CSALIGNTIYF. DNA of the CDR3: TGCAGTGCGCTAATTGGAAACACCATATATTTT.

The chain uses TRBV21-1 and TRBJ1-3; no check of the table's D call, TRBD1, against the DNA was made. TRBV21-1 is assigned pseudogene status. The CDR3 is 16 amino acids. CDR3 sequence (DNA): TGTGCCAGCAGCGTAGAAACAGGGGTCTCTGGAAACACCATATATTTT. Residues: CASSVETGVSGNTIYF.

The chain has TRBV2 and TRBJ2-5; D is possibly TRBD2 (6 bases). The CDR3 runs 13 residues. The germline V and J ends were trimmed by 7 bases and 1 base, with 10 bases remaining between them. CDR1 and CDR2 from the germline V gene are SNHLY and FYNNEI. CDR3 sequence: CASTGTGQETQYF. CDR3 nucleotides: TGTGCCAGCACAGGGACTGGCCAAGAGACCCAGTACTTC.

V usage is TRBV5-4 and J usage is TRBJ1-1; a weak D match, TRBD1 (6 bases). The germline CDR1 and CDR2 sequences are SGHNT and YYREEE (reference sequence). The CDR3 consists of 15 residues. Trimming removed 4 bases from V and 0 bases from J, with 13 bases in between. CDR3 protein: CASSPPGTMNTEAFF. The DNA of the CDR3 is TGTGCCAGCAGCCCCCCCGGGACAATGAACACTGAAGCTTTCTTT. The entire variable domain, with the rest obtained from reference TRBV5-4 and TRBJ1-1, is as follows: ETGVTQSPTHLIKTRGQQVTLRCSSQSGHNTVSWYQQALGQGPQFIFQYYREEENGRGNFPPRFSGLQFPNYSSELNVNALELDDSALYLCASSPPGTMNTEAFFGQGTRLTVV.

The rearrangement uses TRBV9 and TRBJ2-7, with 11 bases lining up with TRBD1. Germline V gives CDR1 SGDLS, CDR2 YYNGEE. The CDR3 is 16 amino acids. Losses at the gene ends were 0 bases for V and 6 bases for J; bases not matched to a gene: 8. As DNA, the CDR3 is TGTGCCAGCAGCGTAGAAGGAGGACAGGGGGCAAGCGAGCAGTACTTC. This encodes CASSVEGGQGASEQYF.

The chain combines TRBV7-9 with TRBJ1-4; 9 positions match TRBD1. Germline lookup yields CDR1 SEHNR and CDR2 FQNEAQ (reference sequence). The CDR3 totals 15 residues. V was pared by 5 bases and J by 3 bases, with 4 bases of the junction left unmatched. In DNA form, the CDR3 reads TGTGCCAGCAGCCCTCGGACAGGGGCTAATGAAAAACTGTTTTTT. Translation: CASSPRTGANEKLFF.

This clone was recorded only once. The chain uses TRBV29-1 and TRBJ1-1; D is perhaps TRBD1 (5 bases). CDR3 length: 14 amino acids. Deletions cut 4 bases from V and 7 bases from J, with 19 bases between. The germline V gene has CDR1 SQVTM and CDR2 ANQGSEA. CDR3 nucleotide sequence: TGCAGCGTTGGGGGTGGCAGGGTTGATGATGAAGCTTTCTTT. This codes for CSVGGGRVDDEAFF.

The genes are TRBV5-1 and TRBJ2-7; D might be TRBD1 (5 bases). From germline, CDR1 is SGHRS and CDR2 YFSETQ. This CDR3 spans 16 amino acids. Trimming took off 4 bases at V and 2 bases at J, with 19 bases between the two ends. CDR3 DNA sequence: TGCGCCAGCAGCCCCTCGCTCAGGGCGATACCCTACGAGCAGTACTTC. Translation: CASSPSLRAIPYEQYF.

The rearrangement joins TRBV7-2 to TRBJ1-5; unclear D gene. V was clipped by 1 base and J by 6 bases, with 7 bases between them. Germline V gene lookup returns CDR1 SGHTA and CDR2 FQGNSA. This CDR3 comprises 13 residues. CDR3 nucleotides: TGTGCCAGCAGCTTAGATGCGGGTCAGCCCCAGCATTTT. Translating gives CASSLDAGQPQHF. Using reference TRBV7-2 and TRBJ1-5 for the parts outside the CDR3, the full variable domain is GAGVSQSPSNKVTEKGKDVELRCDPISGHTALYWYRQSLGQGLEFLIYFQGNSAPDKSGLPSDRFSAERTGGSVSTLTIQRTQQEDSAVYLCASSLDAGQPQHFGDGTRLSIL.

The CDR3 DNA reads as TGCAGCGTAGGGACAGGGTTGACAGATACGCAGTATTTT. Protein: CSVGTGLTDTQYF. This chain uses TRBV29-1 with TRBJ2-3, with 9 bases matching TRBD1. Germline V CDR1 and CDR2: SQVTM, ANQGSEA. Germline trimming cut 6 bases from V and 3 bases from J; bases unmatched to any gene: 4. CDR3 length: 13 residues.

The rearrangement joins TRBV6-5 to TRBJ1-1, with D possibly TRBD1 on 5 matching bases. There are 14 residues in the CDR3. Germline V CDR1 and CDR2: MNHEY, SVGAGI. V was clipped by 0 bases and J by 6 bases, with 11 bases between them. The CDR3 reads CASSYSGGRPEAFF. The CDR3 DNA reads TGTGCCAGCAGTTACTCGGGGGGTCGTCCTGAAGCTTTCTTT.

V usage is TRBV4-2 and J usage is TRBJ2-2, with unresolved D. CDR1 is LGHNA, CDR2 YNFKEQ, per germline. The CDR3 covers 13 residues. Trimming shortened V by 4 bases and J by 6 bases, and 9 bases separated the two germline ends. The CDR3 spells CASSPMMAGELFF. Here the CDR3 DNA reads TGTGCCAGCAGCCCTATGATGGCCGGGGAGCTGTTTTTT.

The chain combines TRBV7-9 with TRBJ2-1, with TRBD2 identical over 9 bases. In germline, CDR1 is SEHNR, CDR2 FQNEAQ (reference sequence). CDR3 length: 15 residues. V lost 4 bases to trimming and J lost 6 bases; unmatched junction nucleotides: 7. CDR3 sequence (DNA): TGTGCCAGCAGCTCTCCGGGACTAGCTGGCAATGAGCAGTTCTTC. Its translation is CASSSPGLAGNEQFF. The full variable domain, rest sourced from reference TRBV7-9 and TRBJ2-1, is DTGVSQNPRHKITKRGQNVTFRCDPISEHNRLYWYRQTLGQGPEFLTYFQNEAQLEKSRLLSDRFSAERPKGSFSTLEIQRTEQGDSAMYLCASSSPGLAGNEQFFGPGTRLTVL.

The chain has TRBV11-3 and TRBJ1-3; D not resolved. Trimming left V 2 bases short and J 0 bases short, with 11 bases between. The germline gives CDR1 SGHNT, CDR2 YENEEA. The CDR3 covers 16 residues. CDR3 bases: TGTGCCAGCAGCTTACTCTCAGGCACCTCTGGAAACACCATATATTTT. Translation: CASSLLSGTSGNTIYF.

The chain combines TRBV28 with TRBJ2-7; 8 bases are shared with TRBD2. CDR1 is MDHEN, CDR2 SYDVKM, per germline. V was clipped by 4 bases and J by 0 bases; unmatched bases: 5. CDR3 size: 15 residues. CDR3 amino acids: CASSWLAGNSYEQYF. CDR3 DNA: TGTGCCAGCAGTTGGCTAGCGGGTAACTCCTACGAGCAGTACTTC.

The chain has TRBV7-6 and TRBJ2-5, with D tentatively TRBD1 (5 bases). The CDR3 has 12 amino acids. Trimming took 6 bases from V and 6 from J, leaving 11 bases between them. Looked up from germline, CDR1 is SGHVS and CDR2 is FNYEAQ. The CDR3 DNA reads as TGTGCCAGCAGTGACAGTGGGAAGACCCAGTACTTC. Translating it yields CASSDSGKTQYF.

This clone has a handful of counts. The V and J genes are TRBV10-3 and TRBJ2-1, with a possible D match to TRBD1 (8 bases). Trimming cost V 7 bases and J 2 bases, with 15 bases left between them. This CDR3 has 15 amino acids. Germline loops: CDR1 ENHRY, CDR2 SYGVKD. This CDR3 reads CAIMRTGTTYNEQFF. CDR3 sequence (DNA): TGTGCCATCATGAGGACAGGGACTACCTACAATGAGCAGTTCTTC.

The table lists this clone with a count of one. V gene TRBV5-6 combines with J gene TRBJ2-7, with TRBD1 identical over 8 bases. Per germline, CDR1 SGHDT and CDR2 YYEEEE. The CDR3 consists of 13 residues. V lost 3 bases and J lost 5; bases outside the gene matches: 4. In DNA, the CDR3 is TGTGCCAGCAGCTCGGACAGGGCCAACGAGCAGTACTTC. Translating gives CASSSDRANEQYF.

V and J are TRBV13 and TRBJ2-5; 9 bases match TRBD1. The J call may be wrong; the DNA end is better matched by TRBJ2-7. Germline CDR1 PRHDT, CDR2 FYEKMQ (reference sequence). CDR3 length: 15 amino acids. DNA of the CDR3: TGTGCCAGCAGCCCCAGGACAGGGGCAGGGTACGAGCAGTACTTC. The encoded protein is CASSPRTGAGYEQYF.

The chain uses TRBV7-8 and TRBJ2-5; possible D gene TRBD1, 5 bases. Looked up from germline, CDR1 is SGHVS and CDR2 is FQNEAQ. CDR3 length equals 13 residues. V gave up 5 bases and J gave up 5 bases, with 12 bases separating them. Written as DNA, the CDR3 is TGTGCCAGCAGCCCACAGGTAGGCGAGACCCAGTACTTC. The encoded protein is CASSPQVGETQYF.

The chain couples TRBV19 to TRBJ2-3; no firm D call. V was shortened by 5 bases and J by 3 bases, with 12 bases between the two germline ends. The CDR3 spans 14 residues. Germline V gene lookup returns CDR1 LNHDA and CDR2 SQIVND (reference sequence). CDR3 region: CASSYWAATDTQYF. The DNA of the CDR3 is TGTGCCAGTAGTTATTGGGCCGCTACAGATACGCAGTATTTT.